A selection of T cell receptor beta chains follows, all from one sample in a study of cytomegalovirus exposure and HLA in healthy donors. Using immunoSEQ multiplex PCR, the repertoire was profiled, and TCRdb retains in-frame clones only, with some absent. The data show around 49,000 clones, 94% seen once. The sequencing input was PBMCs. These receptors were obtained from a woman in her late teens or twenties in good health and CMV-seropositive. Both conserved end residues are part of each CDR3. D genes are given only for firm matches. A clone size is listed for some rows: how often the clone was seen (once, few, many), or a class if it is expanded.

D gene: TRBD2; V gene: TRBV29-1; J gene: TRBJ2-7; clone size: NA; CDR3 DNA: TGCAGCGTTGAAAAGGCTAGCGGCTCCTACGAGCAGTACTTC; CDR3 protein: CSVEKASGSYEQYF
D gene: TRBD1; V gene: TRBV6-1; J gene: TRBJ2-3; clone size: NA; CDR3 DNA: TGTGCCAGCAGTGAAGGGATTGGAAACAGGGGGTGGATAAGCACAGATACGCAGTATTTT; CDR3 protein: CASSEGIGNRGWISTDTQYF
D gene: TRBD2; V gene: TRBV4-2; J gene: TRBJ2-1; clone size: NA; CDR3 DNA: TGTGCCAGCAGCCAAGACTGGACTAGCGGATACAATGAGCAGTTCTTC; CDR3 protein: CASSQDWTSGYNEQFF
D gene: NA; V gene: TRBV30; J gene: TRBJ1-2; clone size: NA; CDR3 DNA: TGTGCCTGGAAGGGCGGGTATAGTGGCTACACCTTC; CDR3 protein: CAWKGGYSGYTF
D gene: NA; V gene: TRBV14; J gene: TRBJ2-2; clone size: NA; CDR3 DNA: TGTGCCAGCAGCCAACGGCTAGCGCTAACCGGGGAGCTGTTTTTT; CDR3 protein: CASSQRLALTGELFF
D gene: TRBD2; V gene: TRBV11-2; J gene: TRBJ2-1; clone size: NA; CDR3 DNA: TGTGCCAGCAGCTCGGGACTAGCGGTTGGGTATGAGCAGTTCTTC; CDR3 protein: CASSSGLAVGYEQFF
D gene: NA; V gene: TRBV11-2; J gene: TRBJ1-1; clone size: NA; CDR3 DNA: TGTGCCAGCAGCTTAGGGGCTTACACTGAAGCTTTCTTT; CDR3 protein: CASSLGAYTEAFF
D gene: NA; V gene: TRBV21-1; J gene: TRBJ2-3; clone size: NA; CDR3 DNA: TGTGCCAGCAGCAAAGGGTCCCAGGATTCTAGCACAGATACGCAGTATTTT; CDR3 protein: CASSKGSQDSSTDTQYF
D gene: NA; V gene: TRBV5-1; J gene: TRBJ2-5; clone size: NA; CDR3 DNA: TGCGCCAGCAGCTTGACAGGGTTCCAAGAGACCCAGTACTTC; CDR3 protein: CASSLTGFQETQYF
D gene: TRBD2; V gene: TRBV5-4; J gene: TRBJ2-1; clone size: NA; CDR3 DNA: TGTGCCAGCAGCTCAATTCCCGGGACTAGCGGGTCCAAGAGTTACAATGAGCAGTTCTTC; CDR3 protein: CASSSIPGTSGSKSYNEQFF
D gene: NA; V gene: TRBV19; J gene: TRBJ1-6; clone size: few; CDR3 DNA: TGTGCCAGTAGTACGACAGGAGGTGGCTCTCCCCTCCACTTT; CDR3 protein: CASSTTGGGSPLHF
D gene: TRBD2; V gene: TRBV11-3; J gene: TRBJ2-2; clone size: NA; CDR3 DNA: TGTGCCAGCAGCTACCGGGGAGGGCGGGACACCGGGGAGCTGTTTTTT; CDR3 protein: CASSYRGGRDTGELFF
D gene: NA; V gene: TRBV7-9; J gene: TRBJ1-5; clone size: NA; CDR3 DNA: TGTGCCAGCAGCTTAGGGATAGGGGGCAATCAGCCCCAGCATTTT; CDR3 protein: CASSLGIGGNQPQHF
D gene: TRBD2; V gene: TRBV18; J gene: TRBJ2-6; clone size: NA; CDR3 DNA: TGTGCCAGCTCACCAAAAGAAGCGGGGTCCCCTACTGGGGCCAACGTCCTGACTTTC; CDR3 protein: CASSPKEAGSPTGANVLTF
D gene: NA; V gene: TRBV29-1; J gene: TRBJ1-1; clone size: NA; CDR3 DNA: TGCAGCGCCGCGCAGGGGTCCGGAAACACTGAAGCTTTCTTT; CDR3 protein: CSAAQGSGNTEAFF
D gene: TRBD1; V gene: TRBV5-1; J gene: TRBJ1-1; clone size: NA; CDR3 DNA: TGCGCCAGCAGTCCTCTTACAGGGGACACTGAAGCTTTCTTT; CDR3 protein: CASSPLTGDTEAFF
D gene: NA; V gene: TRBV9; J gene: TRBJ2-3; clone size: NA; CDR3 DNA: TGTGCCAGCAGCGTAGTAGGGGGCACAGATACGCAGTATTTT; CDR3 protein: CASSVVGGTDTQYF
D gene: NA; V gene: TRBV28; J gene: TRBJ1-6; clone size: NA; CDR3 DNA: TGTGCCAGCAGCCCCCCCCCAGGGGCCTCCTATAATTCACCCCTCCACTTT; CDR3 protein: CASSPPPGASYNSPLHF
D gene: TRBD1; V gene: TRBV11-3; J gene: TRBJ2-1; clone size: once; CDR3 DNA: TGTGCCAGCAGCCATCGATTAGGGGACAGGTCCCATGAGCAGTTCTTC; CDR3 protein: CASSHRLGDRSHEQFF
D gene: NA; V gene: TRBV28; J gene: TRBJ1-2; clone size: NA; CDR3 DNA: NA; CDR3 protein: CASSFLADGYTF
D gene: NA; V gene: TRBV28; J gene: TRBJ2-1; clone size: NA; CDR3 DNA: TGTGCCAGCACCTCGGGCGGGAAGCAGTTCTTC; CDR3 protein: CASTSGGKQFF
D gene: TRBD1; V gene: TRBV6-4; J gene: TRBJ2-3; clone size: NA; CDR3 DNA: TGTGCCAGCAGCGGGACAGCCACAGATACGCAGTATTTT; CDR3 protein: CASSGTATDTQYF
D gene: NA; V gene: TRBV9; J gene: TRBJ2-6; clone size: NA; CDR3 DNA: TGTGCCAGCTCTTCCGGGGCCAACGTCCTGACTTTC; CDR3 protein: CASSSGANVLTF
D gene: NA; V gene: TRBV7-2; J gene: TRBJ2-1; clone size: once; CDR3 DNA: TGTGCCAGCAAGGGGGAGGGCTACAATGAGCAGTTCTTC; CDR3 protein: CASKGEGYNEQFF
D gene: NA; V gene: TRBV7-2; J gene: TRBJ2-7; clone size: NA; CDR3 DNA: TGTGCCAGCAGCCCTAGTTCAGGGGACGGCTCCTACGAGCAGTACTTC; CDR3 protein: CASSPSSGDGSYEQYF
D gene: NA; V gene: TRBV25-1; J gene: TRBJ1-5; clone size: NA; CDR3 DNA: TGTGCCAGCAGTACACAGGGATGGAATCAGCCCCAGCATTTT; CDR3 protein: CASSTQGWNQPQHF
D gene: TRBD2; V gene: TRBV28; J gene: TRBJ2-7; clone size: few; CDR3 DNA: TGTGCCAGCAGTTTAGAGGTAGCGGGAGCGTACGAGCAGTACTTC; CDR3 protein: CASSLEVAGAYEQYF
D gene: TRBD2; V gene: TRBV13; J gene: TRBJ2-1; clone size: NA; CDR3 DNA: TGTGCCAGCAGCTTAAAGCGGGGAGGACCCCACAATGAGCAGTTCTTC; CDR3 protein: CASSLKRGGPHNEQFF
D gene: TRBD1; V gene: TRBV11-2; J gene: TRBJ2-5; clone size: NA; CDR3 DNA: TGTGCCAGCAGCTCAGGGGGCAGGGAGACCCAGTACTTC; CDR3 protein: CASSSGGRETQYF
D gene: TRBD1; V gene: TRBV6-5; J gene: TRBJ2-1; clone size: NA; CDR3 DNA: TGTGCCAGCTACGACAGGGACGGGGCCTACAATGAGCAGTTCTTC; CDR3 protein: CASYDRDGAYNEQFF
D gene: NA; V gene: TRBV11-2; J gene: TRBJ1-5; clone size: NA; CDR3 DNA: TGTGCCAGCAGCTTCCTCGGCAATCAGCCCCAGCATTTT; CDR3 protein: CASSFLGNQPQHF
D gene: TRBD1; V gene: TRBV28; J gene: TRBJ2-7; clone size: NA; CDR3 DNA: TGTGCCAGCACTCGCGGACAGGGGGCGAACTACGAGCAGTACTTC; CDR3 protein: CASTRGQGANYEQYF
D gene: TRBD2; V gene: TRBV6-5; J gene: TRBJ2-2; clone size: NA; CDR3 DNA: TGTGCCAGCATTAGTGGGAGGGGCACCGGGGAGCTGTTTTTT; CDR3 protein: CASISGRGTGELFF
D gene: NA; V gene: TRBV28; J gene: TRBJ1-4; clone size: NA; CDR3 DNA: TGTGCCAGCAGTTTACTCTCGCAGGGATTGGTCCGAAAACTGTTTTTT; CDR3 protein: CASSLLSQGLVRKLFF
D gene: TRBD1; V gene: TRBV15; J gene: TRBJ1-1; clone size: NA; CDR3 DNA: TGTGCCACCAGCAGAGACCTGACAGGGGGACCTGAAGCTTTCTTT; CDR3 protein: CATSRDLTGGPEAFF
D gene: NA; V gene: TRBV5-4; J gene: TRBJ2-1; clone size: NA; CDR3 DNA: TGTGCCAGCAGCTTGGACTACTCCTACAATGAGCAGTTCTTC; CDR3 protein: CASSLDYSYNEQFF
D gene: TRBD1; V gene: TRBV18; J gene: TRBJ2-7; clone size: NA; CDR3 DNA: TGTGCCAGCTCGACCGGGGCCAGGGGGCCCGTAACCTACGAGCAGTACTTC; CDR3 protein: CASSTGARGPVTYEQYF
D gene: NA; V gene: TRBV27; J gene: TRBJ2-3; clone size: NA; CDR3 DNA: TGTGCCAGCAGTTCCAGTGCTAGCACAGATACGCAGTATTTT; CDR3 protein: CASSSSASTDTQYF
D gene: NA; V gene: TRBV7-2; J gene: TRBJ2-2; clone size: NA; CDR3 DNA: TGTGCCAGCAGCTTTTACTTGAACACCGGGGAGCTGTTTTTT; CDR3 protein: CASSFYLNTGELFF
D gene: TRBD2; V gene: TRBV7-3; J gene: TRBJ2-1; clone size: NA; CDR3 DNA: TGTGCCAGCAGCCCGACGTGGGGTAGCGGGAGGAATGAGCAGTTCTTC; CDR3 protein: CASSPTWGSGRNEQFF
D gene: TRBD2; V gene: TRBV7-3; J gene: TRBJ2-3; clone size: NA; CDR3 DNA: TGTGCCAGCAGCCTCGGGACTAGCGGGAGGACACCGCAGTATTTT; CDR3 protein: CASSLGTSGRTPQYF
D gene: TRBD2; V gene: TRBV9; J gene: TRBJ2-7; clone size: NA; CDR3 DNA: TGTGCCAGCAGCGTAGATCCGGGAGGTTCGGTCTACGAGCAGTACTTC; CDR3 protein: CASSVDPGGSVYEQYF
D gene: TRBD1; V gene: TRBV28; J gene: TRBJ1-2; clone size: NA; CDR3 DNA: TGTGCCAGCATCGGACAGGGAGAAAAAAATGGCTACACCTTC; CDR3 protein: CASIGQGEKNGYTF
D gene: NA; V gene: TRBV18; J gene: TRBJ2-5; clone size: NA; CDR3 DNA: TGTGCCAGCTCACCACACCCAGGGGTAGAGACCCAGTACTTC; CDR3 protein: CASSPHPGVETQYF
D gene: NA; V gene: TRBV9; J gene: TRBJ1-2; clone size: NA; CDR3 DNA: TGTGCCAGCAGCCGACAGGTAGCTAACTATGGCTACACCTTC; CDR3 protein: CASSRQVANYGYTF
D gene: NA; V gene: TRBV7-2; J gene: TRBJ2-7; clone size: NA; CDR3 DNA: TGTGCCAGCAGCAGACTCGGAACCACCTACGAGCAGTACTTC; CDR3 protein: CASSRLGTTYEQYF
D gene: TRBD1; V gene: TRBV7-8; J gene: TRBJ1-1; clone size: NA; CDR3 DNA: TGTGCCAGCAGCTTAGCGTTTCGGGCAGGGGGGAACACTGAAGCTTTCTTT; CDR3 protein: CASSLAFRAGGNTEAFF
D gene: TRBD1; V gene: TRBV5-4; J gene: TRBJ1-5; clone size: NA; CDR3 DNA: TGTGCCAGCAGCTTACAGGGGGCTAGCAATCAGCCCCAGCATTTT; CDR3 protein: CASSLQGASNQPQHF
D gene: NA; V gene: TRBV6-6; J gene: TRBJ2-7; clone size: once; CDR3 DNA: TGTGCCAGCAGTTCGGGACTCTTATACGAGCAGTACTTC; CDR3 protein: CASSSGLLYEQYF
D gene: NA; V gene: TRBV4-2; J gene: TRBJ2-1; clone size: NA; CDR3 DNA: TGTGCCAGCAGCCAAGATATGAGGGAAGAAAATGAGCAGTTCTTC; CDR3 protein: CASSQDMREENEQFF
D gene: NA; V gene: TRBV12-5; J gene: TRBJ1-4; clone size: NA; CDR3 DNA: TGTGCTAGTGCCCTGGGGGCAGGGTTGGGTGAAAAACTGTTTTTT; CDR3 protein: CASALGAGLGEKLFF
D gene: NA; V gene: TRBV6-6; J gene: TRBJ2-7; clone size: NA; CDR3 DNA: TGTGCCAGCAGCTCAGGGGGGTACGAGCAGTACTTC; CDR3 protein: CASSSGGYEQYF
D gene: TRBD2; V gene: TRBV7-2; J gene: TRBJ2-7; clone size: NA; CDR3 DNA: TGTGCCAGCAGCGAAAGACTAGCGGGAGGCCCCTACGAGCAGTACTTC; CDR3 protein: CASSERLAGGPYEQYF
D gene: TRBD1; V gene: TRBV23-1; J gene: TRBJ2-2; clone size: NA; CDR3 DNA: TGCGCCAGCAGTCAGGGTCCGGGACAGGGGGCGGCCGGGGAGCTGTTTTTT; CDR3 protein: CASSQGPGQGAAGELFF
D gene: TRBD1; V gene: TRBV28; J gene: TRBJ2-1; clone size: NA; CDR3 DNA: TGTGCCAGCAGTTTAATCTCCGGACAGGGGGCAAATGAGCAGTTCTTC; CDR3 protein: CASSLISGQGANEQFF
D gene: TRBD2; V gene: TRBV11-3; J gene: TRBJ2-5; clone size: NA; CDR3 DNA: TGTGCCAGCAGCCCCGGACTAGCGGGGCGGGGGCAAGAGACCCAGTACTTC; CDR3 protein: CASSPGLAGRGQETQYF
D gene: NA; V gene: TRBV19; J gene: TRBJ1-3; clone size: NA; CDR3 DNA: TGTGCCAGTCATTTACAGGGAGCTGGAAACACCATATATTTT; CDR3 protein: CASHLQGAGNTIYF